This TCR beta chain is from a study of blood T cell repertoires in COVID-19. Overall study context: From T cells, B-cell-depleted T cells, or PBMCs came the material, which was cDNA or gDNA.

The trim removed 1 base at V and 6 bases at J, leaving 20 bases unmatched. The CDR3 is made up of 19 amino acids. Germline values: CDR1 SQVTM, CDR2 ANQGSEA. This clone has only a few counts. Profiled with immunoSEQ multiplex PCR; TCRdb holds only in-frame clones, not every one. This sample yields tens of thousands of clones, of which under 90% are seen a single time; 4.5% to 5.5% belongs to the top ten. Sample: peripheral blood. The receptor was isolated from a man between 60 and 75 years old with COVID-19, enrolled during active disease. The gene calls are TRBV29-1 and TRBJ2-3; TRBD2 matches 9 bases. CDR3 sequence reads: CSVEGAGGAPDISLDTQYF. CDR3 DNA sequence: TGCAGCGTTGAAGGAGCGGGAGGAGCCCCCGACATTTCGTTGGATACGCAGTATTTT.